This entry features one T cell receptor (beta chain) sequence. Positively selected for CCR7, the CD45RO-negative cells used as naive CD8 cells excluded terminally differentiated effector memory CD45RA+ cells. The protocol was immunoSEQ multiplex PCR, while the TCRdb copy is restricted to in-frame clones and leaves out a portion. The sample carries around 1,900,000 clones, 80% to 95% recorded once. This sample is drawn from a study of shared clonotypes between healthy human individuals. Germline lookup yields CDR1 KGHSH and CDR2 LQKENI. This CDR3 has 15 residues. J gave up 4 bases and V 6 bases, and 10 bases lay outside the gene matches.

The J gene is TRBJ2-3, the V gene TRBV18; 7 nucleotides line up with TRBD2. The source is a man aged 18 to 29 in good health. Some clones in this sample may be carry-over from other donors' samples. Sequenced sample: naive CD8+ T cells from PBMCs. CDR3 protein: CASSPFPGGPDTQYF. In DNA, the CDR3 is TGTGCCAGCTCCCCGTTCCCGGGGGGACCAGATACGCAGTATTTT.